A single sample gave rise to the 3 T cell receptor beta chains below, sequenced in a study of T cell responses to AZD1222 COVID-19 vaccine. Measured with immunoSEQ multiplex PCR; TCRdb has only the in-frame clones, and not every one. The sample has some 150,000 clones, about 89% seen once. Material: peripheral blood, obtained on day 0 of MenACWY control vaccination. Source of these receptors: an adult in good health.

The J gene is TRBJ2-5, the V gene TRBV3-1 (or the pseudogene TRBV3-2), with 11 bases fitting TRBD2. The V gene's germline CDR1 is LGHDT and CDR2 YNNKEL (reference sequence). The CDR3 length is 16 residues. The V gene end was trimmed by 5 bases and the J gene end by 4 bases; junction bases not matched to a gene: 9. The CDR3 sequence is CASSTSGSGRRETQYF. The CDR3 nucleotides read TGTGCCAGCAGCACTAGCGGGAGTGGGAGGAGAGAGACCCAGTACTTC.

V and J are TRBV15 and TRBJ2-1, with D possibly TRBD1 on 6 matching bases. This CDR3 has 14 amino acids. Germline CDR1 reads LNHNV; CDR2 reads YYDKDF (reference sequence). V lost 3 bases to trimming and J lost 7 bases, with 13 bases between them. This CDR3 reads CATSSWAQGNEQFF. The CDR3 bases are TGTGCCACCAGCAGTTGGGCACAGGGTAATGAGCAGTTCTTC.

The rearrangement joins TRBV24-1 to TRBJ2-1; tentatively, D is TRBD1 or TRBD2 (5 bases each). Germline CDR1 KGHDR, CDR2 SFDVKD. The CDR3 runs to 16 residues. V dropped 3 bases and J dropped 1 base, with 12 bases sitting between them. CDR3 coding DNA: TGTGCCACCAGTGATAGTACCGGGGCTTCCTACAATGAGCAGTTCTTC. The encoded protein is CATSDSTGASYNEQFF.